The sequence of this TCR beta chain was determined in a study of early T cells in non-severe SARS-CoV-2 infection. Overall study: Unsorted whole-blood RNA was sequenced in bulk, leaving chains unpaired.

Tagging with unique molecular identifiers was applied to individual cDNA molecules. TCRdb reprocessed the 5' RACE reads via MiXCR and lists one record per CDR3 protein. The table records tens of thousands of distinct CDR3 sequences, 5% of them present only once. Regarding the study as a whole: Private and CD4 specificities were missed by VDJdb matching, skewed to anti-spike CD8.

This clonotype was counted at least ten times. Its antigen is not identified. The CDR3 sequence is 12 residues long. Germline V CDR1 and CDR2: SGHVS, FNYEAQ. Trimming cost V 5 bases and J 10 bases, with 12 bases left between them. The chain uses TRBV7-6 and TRBJ2-1; D is uncertain. The sample in question was whole blood, obtained at baseline. This TCR derives from an adult who was a healthcare worker with PCR-confirmed SARS-CoV-2 infection or an uninfected control (not recorded which). CDR3 residues: CASSHVGQEQFF. CDR3 DNA: TGTGCCAGCAGCCACGTGGGTCAGGAGCAGTTCTTC.